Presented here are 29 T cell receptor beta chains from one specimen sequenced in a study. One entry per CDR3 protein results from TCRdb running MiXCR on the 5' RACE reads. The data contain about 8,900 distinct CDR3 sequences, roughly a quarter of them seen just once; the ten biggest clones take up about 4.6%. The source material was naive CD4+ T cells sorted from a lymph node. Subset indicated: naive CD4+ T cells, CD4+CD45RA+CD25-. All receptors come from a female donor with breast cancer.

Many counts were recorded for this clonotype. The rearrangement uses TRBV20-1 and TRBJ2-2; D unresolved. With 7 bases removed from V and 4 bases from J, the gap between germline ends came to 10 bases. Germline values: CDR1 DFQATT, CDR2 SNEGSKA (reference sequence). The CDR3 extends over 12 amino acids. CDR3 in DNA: TGCAGTGTTCGTGTTTTCACCGGGGAGCTGTTTTTT. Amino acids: CSVRVFTGELFF.

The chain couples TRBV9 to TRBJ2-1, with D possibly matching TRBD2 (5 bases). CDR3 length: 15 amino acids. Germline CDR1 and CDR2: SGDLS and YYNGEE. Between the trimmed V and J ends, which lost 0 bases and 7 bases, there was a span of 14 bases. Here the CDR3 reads CASSVAVGDLNEQFF. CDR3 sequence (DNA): TGTGCCAGCAGCGTAGCTGTGGGAGACCTAAATGAGCAGTTCTTC.

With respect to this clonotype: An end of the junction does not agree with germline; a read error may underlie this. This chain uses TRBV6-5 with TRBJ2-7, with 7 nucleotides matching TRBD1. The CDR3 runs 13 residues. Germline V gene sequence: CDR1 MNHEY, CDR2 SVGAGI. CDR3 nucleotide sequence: TGTGCCAGCAGTACAGGACAGGCCTACGAGCAGCACTTC. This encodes CASSTGQAYEQHF.

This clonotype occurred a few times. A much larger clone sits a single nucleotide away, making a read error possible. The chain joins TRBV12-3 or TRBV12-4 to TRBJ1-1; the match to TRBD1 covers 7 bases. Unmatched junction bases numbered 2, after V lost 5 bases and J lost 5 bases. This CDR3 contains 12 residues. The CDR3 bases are TGTGCCAGCAGTGCGGGACAGACTGAAGCTTTCTTT. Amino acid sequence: CASSAGQTEAFF.

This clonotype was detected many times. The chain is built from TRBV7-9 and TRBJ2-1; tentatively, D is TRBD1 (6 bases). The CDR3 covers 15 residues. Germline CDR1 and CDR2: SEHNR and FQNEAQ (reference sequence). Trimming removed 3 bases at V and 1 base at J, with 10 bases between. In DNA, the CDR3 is TGTGCCAGCAGCTTTGGGGGCGGATCCTACAATGAGCAGTTCTTC. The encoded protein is CASSFGGGSYNEQFF.

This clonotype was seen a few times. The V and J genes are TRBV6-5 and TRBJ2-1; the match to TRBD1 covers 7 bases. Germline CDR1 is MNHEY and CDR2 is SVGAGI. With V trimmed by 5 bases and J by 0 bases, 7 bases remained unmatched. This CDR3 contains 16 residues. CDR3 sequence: CASSGQAHGSYNEQFF. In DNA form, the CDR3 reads TGTGCCAGCAGTGGACAGGCCCACGGCTCCTACAATGAGCAGTTCTTC.

The CDR3 sequence is CASSPDRERGYTF. The CDR3 DNA reads as TGTGCCAGCAGCCCCGACAGGGAAAGAGGCTACACCTTC. V and J are TRBV7-2 and TRBJ1-2; 7 positions agree with TRBD1. CDR1 and CDR2 from the germline V gene are SGHTA and FQGNSA. CDR3 length equals 13 residues. The trim removed 5 bases at V and 8 bases at J, leaving 8 bases unmatched.

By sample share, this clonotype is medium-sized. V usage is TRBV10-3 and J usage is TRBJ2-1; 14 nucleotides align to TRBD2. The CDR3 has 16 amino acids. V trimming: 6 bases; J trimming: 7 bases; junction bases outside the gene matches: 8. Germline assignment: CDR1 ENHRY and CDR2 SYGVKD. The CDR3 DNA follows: TGTGCCATCAGGGAGACTAGCGGGAGGGCCTCTAATGAGCAGTTCTTC. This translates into CAIRETSGRASNEQFF.

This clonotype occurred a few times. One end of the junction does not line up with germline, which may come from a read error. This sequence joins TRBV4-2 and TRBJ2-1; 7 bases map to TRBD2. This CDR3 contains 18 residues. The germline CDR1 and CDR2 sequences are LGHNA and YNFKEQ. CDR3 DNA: TGTGCCAGCAGCCAGGGCATCGGCAGCGGGGTCGCTTACAGTGAGCAGTTCTTC. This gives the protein CASSQGIGSGVAYSEQFF.

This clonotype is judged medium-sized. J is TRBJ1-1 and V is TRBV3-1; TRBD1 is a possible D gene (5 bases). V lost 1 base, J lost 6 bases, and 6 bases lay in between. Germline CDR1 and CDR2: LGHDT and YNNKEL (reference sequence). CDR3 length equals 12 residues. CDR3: CASSQVGAEAFF. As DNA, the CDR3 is TGTGCCAGCAGCCAAGTGGGGGCTGAAGCTTTCTTT. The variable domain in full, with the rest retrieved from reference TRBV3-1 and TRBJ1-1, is DTAVSQTPKYLVTQMGNDKSIKCEQNLGHDTMYWYKQDSKKFLKIMFSYNNKELIINETVPNRFSPKSPDKAHLNLHINSLELGDSAVYFCASSQVGAEAFFGQGTRLTVV.

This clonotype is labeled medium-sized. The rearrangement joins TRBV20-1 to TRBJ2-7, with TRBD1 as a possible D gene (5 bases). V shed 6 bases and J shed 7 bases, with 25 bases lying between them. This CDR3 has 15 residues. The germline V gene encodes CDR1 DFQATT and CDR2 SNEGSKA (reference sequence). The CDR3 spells CSAKIPDRSRREQYF. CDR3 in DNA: TGCAGTGCCAAAATCCCCGACAGAAGTCGTCGAGAGCAGTACTTC.

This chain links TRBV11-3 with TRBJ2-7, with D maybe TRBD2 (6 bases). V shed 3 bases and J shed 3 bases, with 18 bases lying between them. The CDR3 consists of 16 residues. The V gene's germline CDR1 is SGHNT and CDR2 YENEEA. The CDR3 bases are TGTGCCAGCAGCTTGGAAACGCTAGCGAGTCGCTACGAGCAGTACTTC. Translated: CASSLETLASRYEQYF.

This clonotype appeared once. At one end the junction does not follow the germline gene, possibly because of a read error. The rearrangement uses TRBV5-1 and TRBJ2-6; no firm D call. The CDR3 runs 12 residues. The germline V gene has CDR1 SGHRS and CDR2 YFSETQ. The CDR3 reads CAGSFTANVPTF. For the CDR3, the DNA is TGCGCCGGCAGCTTTACGGCCAACGTCCCGACTTTC.

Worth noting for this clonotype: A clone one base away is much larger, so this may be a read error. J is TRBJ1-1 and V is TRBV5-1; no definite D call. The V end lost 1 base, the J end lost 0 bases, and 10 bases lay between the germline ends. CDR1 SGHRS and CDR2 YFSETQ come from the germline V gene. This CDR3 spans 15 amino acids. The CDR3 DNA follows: TGCGCCAGCAGCTTGAGTCGACTCATGAACACTGAAGCTTTCTTT. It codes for CASSLSRLMNTEAFF.

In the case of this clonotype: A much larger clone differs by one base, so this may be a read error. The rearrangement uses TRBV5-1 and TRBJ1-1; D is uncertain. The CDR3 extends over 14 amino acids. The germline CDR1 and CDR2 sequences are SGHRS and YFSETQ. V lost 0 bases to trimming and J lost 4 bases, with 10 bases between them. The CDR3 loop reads CASSLVAESTEAFF. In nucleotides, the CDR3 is TGCGCCAGCAGCTTGGTGGCGGAGAGCACTGAAGCTTTCTTT.

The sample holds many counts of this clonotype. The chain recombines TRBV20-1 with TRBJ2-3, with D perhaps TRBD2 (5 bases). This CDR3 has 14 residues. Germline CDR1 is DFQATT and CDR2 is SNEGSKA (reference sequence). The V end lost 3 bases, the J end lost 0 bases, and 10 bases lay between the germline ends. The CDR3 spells CSARTSGSTDTQYF. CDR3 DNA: TGCAGTGCTAGGACGAGCGGTAGCACAGATACGCAGTATTTT.

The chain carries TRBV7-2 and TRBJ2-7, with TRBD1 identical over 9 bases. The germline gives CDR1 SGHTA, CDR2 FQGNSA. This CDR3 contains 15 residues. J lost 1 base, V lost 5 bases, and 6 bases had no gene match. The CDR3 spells CASSLEQGASYEQYF. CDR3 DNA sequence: TGTGCCAGCAGCCTAGAACAGGGGGCTTCCTACGAGCAGTACTTC.

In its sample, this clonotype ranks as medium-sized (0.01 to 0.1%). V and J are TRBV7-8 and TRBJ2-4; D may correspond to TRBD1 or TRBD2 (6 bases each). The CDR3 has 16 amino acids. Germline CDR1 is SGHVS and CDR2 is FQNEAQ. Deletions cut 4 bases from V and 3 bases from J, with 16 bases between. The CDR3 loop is CASSWGAGADKNIQYF. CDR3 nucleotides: TGTGCCAGCAGCTGGGGGGCAGGGGCGGACAAAAACATTCAGTACTTC. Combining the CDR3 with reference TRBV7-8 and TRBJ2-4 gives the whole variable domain GAGVSQSPRYKVAKRGQDVALRCDPISGHVSLFWYQQALGQGPEFLTYFQNEAQLDKSGLPSDRFFAERPEGSVSTLKIQRTQQEDSAVYLCASSWGAGADKNIQYFGAGTRLSVL.

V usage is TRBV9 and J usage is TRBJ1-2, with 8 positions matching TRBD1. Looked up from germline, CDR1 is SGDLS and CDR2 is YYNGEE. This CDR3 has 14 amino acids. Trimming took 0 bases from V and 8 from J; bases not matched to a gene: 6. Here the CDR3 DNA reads TGTGCCAGCAGCGTAGCCCAGGGGGCTTACGGCTACACCTTC. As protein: CASSVAQGAYGYTF.

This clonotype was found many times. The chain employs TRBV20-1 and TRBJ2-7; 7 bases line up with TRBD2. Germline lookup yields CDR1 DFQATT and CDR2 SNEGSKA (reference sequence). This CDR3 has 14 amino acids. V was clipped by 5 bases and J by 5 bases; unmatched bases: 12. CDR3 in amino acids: CSAWYAGAINEQYF. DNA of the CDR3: TGCAGTGCTTGGTATGCGGGAGCTATAAACGAGCAGTACTTC.

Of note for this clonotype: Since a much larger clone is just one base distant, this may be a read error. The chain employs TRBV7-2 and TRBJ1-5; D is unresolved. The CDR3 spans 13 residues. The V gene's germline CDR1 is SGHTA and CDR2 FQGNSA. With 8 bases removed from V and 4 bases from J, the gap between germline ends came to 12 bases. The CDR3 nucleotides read TGTGCCAGCGGCGCCGTGAGAAATCAGCCCCAGCATTTT. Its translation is CASGAVRNQPQHF.

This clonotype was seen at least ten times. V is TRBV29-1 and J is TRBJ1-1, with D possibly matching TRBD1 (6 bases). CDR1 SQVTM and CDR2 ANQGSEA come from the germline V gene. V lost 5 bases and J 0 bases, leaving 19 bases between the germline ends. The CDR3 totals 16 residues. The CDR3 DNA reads TGCAGCGTTCGCCTAGCAGGGGAGATCATGAACACTGAAGCTTTCTTT. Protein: CSVRLAGEIMNTEAFF.

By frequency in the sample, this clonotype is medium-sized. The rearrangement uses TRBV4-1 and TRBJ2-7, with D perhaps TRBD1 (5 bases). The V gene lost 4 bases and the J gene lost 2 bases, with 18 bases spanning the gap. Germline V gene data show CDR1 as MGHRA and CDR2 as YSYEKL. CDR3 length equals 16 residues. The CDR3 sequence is CASSRSGPPGTYEQYF. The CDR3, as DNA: TGCGCCAGCAGCCGATCAGGGCCCCCAGGGACCTACGAGCAGTACTTC.

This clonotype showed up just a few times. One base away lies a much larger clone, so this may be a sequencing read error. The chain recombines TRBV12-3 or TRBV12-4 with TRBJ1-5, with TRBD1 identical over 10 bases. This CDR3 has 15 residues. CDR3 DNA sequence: TGTGCCAGCAGGTCGGGGACAGGGGTGGGTCAGACCCAGCATTTT. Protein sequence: CASRSGTGVGQTQHF.

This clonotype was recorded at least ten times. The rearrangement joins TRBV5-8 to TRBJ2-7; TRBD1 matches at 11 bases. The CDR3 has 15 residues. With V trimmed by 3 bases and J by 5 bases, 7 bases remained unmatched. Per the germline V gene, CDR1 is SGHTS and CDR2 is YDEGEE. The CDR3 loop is CASSSPGQGDHEQYF. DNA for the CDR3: TGTGCCAGCAGCTCCCCGGGACAGGGGGATCACGAGCAGTACTTC.

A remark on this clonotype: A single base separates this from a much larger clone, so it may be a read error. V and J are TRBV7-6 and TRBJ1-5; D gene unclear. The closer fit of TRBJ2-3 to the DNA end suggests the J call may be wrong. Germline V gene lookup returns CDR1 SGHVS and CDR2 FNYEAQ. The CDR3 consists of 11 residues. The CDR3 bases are TGTCAAGAGCGCCGCAATCAGCCCCAGTATTTT. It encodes CQERRNQPQYF.

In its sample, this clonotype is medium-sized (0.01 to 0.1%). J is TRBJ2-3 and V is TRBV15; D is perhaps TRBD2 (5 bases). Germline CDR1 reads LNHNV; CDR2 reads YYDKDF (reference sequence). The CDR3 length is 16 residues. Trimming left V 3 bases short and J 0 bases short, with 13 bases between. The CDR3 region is CATSSDYTLSTDTQYF. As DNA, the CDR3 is TGTGCCACCAGCAGTGACTATACCCTTAGCACAGATACGCAGTATTTT.

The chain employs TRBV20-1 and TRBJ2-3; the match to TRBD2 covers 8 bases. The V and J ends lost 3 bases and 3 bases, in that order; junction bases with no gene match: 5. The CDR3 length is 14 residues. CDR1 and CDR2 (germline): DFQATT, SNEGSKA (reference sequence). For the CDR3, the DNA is TGCAGTGCTAGGAGACTAGCGCGAACAGATACGCAGTATTTT. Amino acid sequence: CSARRLARTDTQYF.

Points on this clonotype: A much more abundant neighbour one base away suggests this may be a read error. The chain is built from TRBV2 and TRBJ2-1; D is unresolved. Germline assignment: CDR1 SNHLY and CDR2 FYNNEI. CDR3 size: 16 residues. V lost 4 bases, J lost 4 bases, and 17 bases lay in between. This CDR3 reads CASSGSVAVGYNEQFF. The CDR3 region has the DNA TGTGCCAGCAGTGGGTCCGTTGCGGTAGGGTACAATGAGCAGTTCTTC.